Listed here are 17 T cell receptor beta chains from one sample, sequenced in a study of a mutant IDH1 vaccine in newly diagnosed glioma. Stated time point: week 35, safety follow-up. Doses comprised 300 ug of mutant IDH1 20-mer peptide each, plus topical imiquimod. The repertoire was sequenced with immunoSEQ multiplex PCR; TCRdb's copy has only in-frame clones and lacks some. This sample yields about 68,000 clones, of which roughly 84% are seen a single time; 12% belongs to the top ten. For these receptors, no antigen is known. Sequencing used PBMCs, obtained from a glioma patient whose treatment included an IDH1 peptide vaccine. These receptors were collected from a man in his late teens or twenties with glioma.

This clone was detected only once. The chain couples TRBV12-5 to TRBJ1-2; possible D gene TRBD1, 5 bases. The V gene's germline CDR1 is LGHNT and CDR2 FRNRAP. Trimming pared 7 bases from V and 5 bases from J, leaving 23 bases between. The CDR3 contains 16 residues. The CDR3 DNA sequence: TGTGCTAGTGTCACGGTTCCGGGGGTACTTGCGTATGGCTACACCTTC. It translates to CASVTVPGVLAYGYTF.

A few counts support this clone. The chain joins TRBV19 to TRBJ1-1; the D is unclear. Germline values: CDR1 LNHDA, CDR2 SQIVND (reference sequence). V lost 5 bases and J lost 1, with 5 bases in between. CDR3 length: 12 residues. The CDR3 is CASSLKNTEAFF. CDR3 DNA sequence: TGTGCCAGTAGTCTCAAGAACACTGAAGCTTTCTTT.

V and J are TRBV28 and TRBJ2-3, with TRBD2 matching over 13 bases. The CDR3 is made up of 16 amino acids. The junction had 6 bases not matched to a gene; V was cut back by 4 bases and J by 5 bases. From germline, CDR1 is MDHEN and CDR2 SYDVKM. Here the CDR3 reads CASSWGTSGNEDTQYF. DNA of the CDR3: TGTGCCAGCAGTTGGGGGACTAGCGGGAATGAAGATACGCAGTATTTT.

This chain links TRBV19 with TRBJ1-2, with TRBD1 identical over 8 bases. This CDR3 contains 14 residues. V lost 10 bases, J lost 6 bases, and 13 bases stayed unmatched. Germline CDR1 LNHDA, CDR2 SQIVND (reference sequence). The CDR3: CATFDRGTFHGYTF. In DNA form, the CDR3 reads TGTGCCACCTTCGACAGGGGAACCTTTCATGGCTACACCTTC.

The chain has TRBV7-9 and TRBJ2-7; D is perhaps TRBD1 (6 bases). There are 14 residues in the CDR3. V lost 4 bases and J 7 bases, leaving 17 bases between the germline ends. Looked up from germline, CDR1 is SEHNR and CDR2 is FQNEAQ (reference sequence). The CDR3 spells CASSYGTRPREQYF. CDR3 DNA sequence: TGTGCCAGCAGCTACGGGACACGGCCCCGGGAGCAGTACTTC.

This clone has only a few counts. The rearrangement uses TRBV7-9 and TRBJ1-5; D not certain. V lost 1 base, J lost 6 bases, and 16 bases lay in between. This CDR3 contains 16 residues. CDR1 and CDR2 from the germline V gene are SEHNR and FQNEAQ (reference sequence). The CDR3 spells CASSLVGERDGQPQHF. In DNA form, the CDR3 reads TGTGCCAGCAGCTTAGTGGGTGAGAGGGATGGTCAGCCCCAGCATTTT.

The J gene is TRBJ1-2, the V gene TRBV4-2; D gene ambiguous. Germline assignment: CDR1 LGHNA and CDR2 YNFKEQ. CDR3 length: 14 amino acids. Trimming pared 0 bases from V and 8 bases from J, leaving 13 bases between. The CDR3 sequence is CASSQDRPSGGYTF. As DNA, the CDR3 is TGTGCCAGCAGCCAAGACAGGCCATCCGGGGGCTACACCTTC.

In nucleotides, the CDR3 is TGCGCCAGCAGCCAAGAACTTTTCTCTTCAGGGGGTAACACAGATACGCAGTATTTT. Translated: CASSQELFSSGGNTDTQYF. V is TRBV4-1 and J is TRBJ2-3, with 7 positions matching TRBD1. V shed 0 bases and J 2 bases; nucleotides not matched to a gene: 14. CDR1 and CDR2 from the germline V gene are MGHRA and YSYEKL. The CDR3 is made up of 19 amino acids.

The chain has TRBV30 and TRBJ2-7, with 10 nucleotides matching TRBD1. J was trimmed by 4 bases and V by 3 bases; bases with no gene match: 6. The CDR3 has 14 amino acids. Germline V lookup: CDR1 GTSNPN, CDR2 SVGIG (reference sequence). This CDR3 reads CAWSPGTGAYEQYF. CDR3 in DNA: TGTGCCTGGAGCCCCGGGACAGGGGCATACGAGCAGTACTTC.

The chain links TRBV7-8 to TRBJ1-2; 8 bases agree with TRBD1. This CDR3 has 17 residues. The V gene end was trimmed by 5 bases and the J gene end by 3 bases; junction bases not matched to a gene: 14. Germline V CDR1 and CDR2: SGHVS, FQNEAQ. Here the CDR3 DNA reads TGTGCCAGCAGCGTTAGCATAGGCCAGGGGGCCGACTATGGCTACACCTTC. This codes for CASSVSIGQGADYGYTF.

The rearrangement joins TRBV6-5 to TRBJ2-7; D is unresolved. Germline V CDR1 and CDR2: MNHEY, SVGAGI. This CDR3 is 16 amino acids long. V was cut by 1 base and J by 6 bases, with 19 bases left in between. The CDR3 sequence: CASSYLLSGGRSEQYF. The CDR3 DNA sequence: TGTGCCAGCAGTTACTTACTATCCGGTGGTAGGAGCGAGCAGTACTTC.

The chain links TRBV5-1 to TRBJ2-2, with 8 bases fitting TRBD1. The length of the CDR3 is 15 residues. The V gene's germline CDR1 is SGHRS and CDR2 YFSETQ. Unmatched junction bases numbered 2, after V lost 0 bases and J lost 4 bases. The CDR3 DNA reads TGCGCCAGCAGCTTGGGACAGGGGCCCACCGGGGAGCTGTTTTTT. This gives the protein CASSLGQGPTGELFF. Using reference TRBV5-1 and TRBJ2-2 for the parts outside the CDR3, the full variable domain is KAGVTQTPRYLIKTRGQQVTLSCSPISGHRSVSWYQQTPGQGLQFLFEYFSETQRNKGNFPGRFSGRQFSNSRSEMNVSTLELGDSALYLCASSLGQGPTGELFFGEGSRLTVL.

The chain combines TRBV5-4 with TRBJ2-7, with D possibly TRBD1 on 5 matching bases. Germline CDR1 is SGHNT and CDR2 is YYREEE (reference sequence). Trimming left V 0 bases short and J 1 base short, with 14 bases between. The CDR3 contains 16 residues. The CDR3, as DNA: TGTGCCAGCAGCTTGGGGGTCGAGTCAGGGTCCTACGAGCAGTACTTC. This codes for CASSLGVESGSYEQYF.

The V call is TRBV4-3, the J call TRBJ2-3; 8 bases map to TRBD2. CDR3 length: 16 amino acids. Germline loops: CDR1 LGHNA, CDR2 YSLEER. After removal of 1 base from V and 3 bases from J, the junction contained 6 bases not matched to a gene. Here the CDR3 DNA reads TGCGCCAGCAGCCAAGGGGAGGCGGGAGGAACAGATACGCAGTATTTT. It encodes CASSQGEAGGTDTQYF.

The V gene is TRBV6-6, the J gene TRBJ1-1; maybe TRBD1 (6 bases). The V end was cut by 0 bases, the J end by 6 bases, with 14 bases between. Germline values: CDR1 MNHNY, CDR2 SVGAGI (reference sequence). The CDR3 contains 15 residues. This CDR3 is CASSYSSRGGSEAFF. The CDR3 DNA sequence: TGTGCCAGCAGTTACTCGAGCAGGGGAGGATCTGAAGCTTTCTTT.

This sequence joins TRBV27 and TRBJ1-2, with D tentatively TRBD1 (6 bases). The CDR3 runs to 14 residues. Trimming removed 3 bases from V and 7 bases from J, with 15 bases in between. Germline CDR1 is MNHEY and CDR2 is SMNVEV (reference sequence). As DNA, the CDR3 is TGTGCCAGCAGTTTGACTTGGGGGCCGGGTGGCTACACCTTC. It yields the protein CASSLTWGPGGYTF.

The CDR3 DNA follows: TGTGCCTGGAGTGGGACAGGGGGTTATGGCTACACCTTC. It is translated as CAWSGTGGYGYTF. The chain has TRBV30 and TRBJ1-2; 10 nucleotides agree with TRBD1. The V gene end was trimmed by 1 base and the J gene end by 5 bases; junction bases not matched to a gene: 1. Germline CDR1 GTSNPN, CDR2 SVGIG (reference sequence). The CDR3 length is 13 residues. Full variable domain (outside the CDR3, taken from reference TRBV30 and TRBJ1-2): SQTIHQWPATLVQPVGSPLSLECTVEGTSNPNLYWYRQAAGRGLQLLFYSVGIGQISSEVPQNLSASRPQDRQFILSSKKLLLSDSGFYLCAWSGTGGYGYTFGSGTRLTVV.